This TCR beta chain was observed in a study of T cell repertoires in cytomegalovirus infection (dated by TCRdb to 2018 to 2020). Background on the whole study: Peptide stimulations targeted recently identified HLA-C-restricted CMV epitopes, whose presentation resists viral immunomodulation, together with well-studied HLA-B-restricted epitopes. The HLA type of each donor mattered for the analysis, because public TCR beta signatures pointed to carriage of CMV infection along with the matching HLA type.

General findings and caveats noted by the study authors: Cumulative frequency of public TCR beta family members discriminated carriers of CMV infection plus the relevant HLA type in this cohort and an independent roughly 330-donor cohort. In the ex vivo response, HLA-C-restricted CMV-specific TCR beta clonotypes were dominant, and in two of eight donors the single most frequent clonotype came from this HLA-C-restricted group.

The sequencer listed for this sample is Illumina HiSeq 1500. The public reads were reanalyzed by TCRdb: fastp trimming at Q25, MiXCR alignment, in-frame beta chains only. CDR3 protein duplicates are merged, each entry listing the most common genes and DNA. For this sample the table gives fewer than 850,000 distinct CDR3 sequences, of which about 29% were detected only once. The ten largest clones take up over 10% of the sample. The CDR3 has 16 amino acids, counting the end cysteine and phenylalanine. Only the CDR3 region is kept as DNA, spanning 48 bases read in frame from base 1. With respect to this clonotype: Which antigen it targets is not known. Germline is not matched at one junction end, which may reflect a read error.

What this sample's treatment or condition label stands for: in vitro stimulation with specific CMV peptide epitopes to enrich CMV-specific T cells. This TCR derives from a human donor in good health (CMV status not recorded). Some clones in this sample may be carry-over from other donors' samples. Sequencing used cultured CD8+ T cells from PBMCs, obtained from culture after CMV antigen stimulation. This receptor chain uses TRBV12-3 or TRBV12-4 and TRBJ1-4; 6 matching bases give a weak D call of TRBD1. The CDR3 region reads CASKGRDTPTNENLFF. DNA sequence: TGTGCCAGTAAAGGGCGGGACACTCCAACTAATGAAAATCTGTTTTTT.